Shown below are 2 T cell receptor beta chains from a single sample sequenced in a study of blood T cell repertoires in COVID-19. Measured with immunoSEQ multiplex PCR; TCRdb has only the in-frame clones, and not every one. The data contain about 220,000 clones, 80% to 90% of them singletons. Sequenced material: PBMCs or T cells enriched from blood (not recorded which). The receptors stem from a woman aged 18-30 years in a cohort exposed to, infected with or recovered from COVID-19 (not recorded which).

Only one count was recorded for this clone. V is TRBV6-1 and J is TRBJ1-5; tentative D call: TRBD1 (6 bases). This CDR3 is 15 amino acids long. V was trimmed by 1 base and J by 6 bases, leaving 13 bases between them. The germline CDR1 and CDR2 sequences are MNHNS and SASEGT. DNA for the CDR3: TGTGCCAGCAGTGAAGAGGCAGGGGATATTCAGCCCCAGCATTTT. Translation gives CASSEEAGDIQPQHF.

The chain is built from TRBV4-1 and TRBJ1-1; 11 bases are a match to TRBD1. The CDR3 consists of 15 residues. Trimming removed 6 bases from V and 5 bases from J; junction bases left unmatched: 8. Per the germline V gene, CDR1 is MGHRA and CDR2 is YSYEKL. CDR3 in DNA: TGCGCCAGCAGTACCGAGGGGACAGGGGGTACTGAAGCTTTCTTT. Protein: CASSTEGTGGTEAFF.